This T cell receptor beta chain comes out of a study of CD8 T cells in Susac syndrome (dated by TCRdb to the late 2010s). A note on the overall study: Among the sequenced Susac syndrome patients, six had clinically active disease and about 8 were in clinical remission. At blood withdrawal, Susac syndrome patients were either therapy-naive, taking corticosteroids (in some cases with IVIg as well), or taking IVIg alone. Whether CD8+ T cell activation and differentiation in Susac syndrome was antigen driven was tested using repertoire sequencing. Results and caveats for the whole study, not just this receptor: The number of individuals in the TCR sequencing and HLA analysis was acknowledged as relatively small. The CD4+ T cell repertoire of patients with Susac syndrome showed no detectable clonal expansion.

RNA was extracted with the RNeasy kit and about 0.5 to 1 ug was reverse transcribed using random hexamers. TCR beta CDR3 regions were amplified with the immunoSEQ multiplex PCR assay covering 54 Vbeta and 13 Jbeta segments. To correct PCR amplification bias, a synthetic template baseline was used for both primer optimization and computational correction. The authors' pipeline ran thus. Reads were annotated to V, D and J genes per IMGT and analyzed with immunoSEQ Analyzer, keeping only productive sequences. To calculate clonality, Shannon entropy was normalized by log2 of the number of productive unique sequences and then subtracted from one. Public and private clones were assessed among the 100 most prevalent clones of each patient and control. Susac-specific clones were defined as absent from healthy and MS cohorts, approximately 1,000 published viral clones and other ImmuneACCESS disease sequences. The public reads were reprocessed in TCRdb via fastp at Q25 and MiXCR, keeping in-frame beta chains. Under each unique CDR3 protein, matching rows form one entry showing the most common genes and DNA. TCRdb, not the original authors, processed these V and J calls. The sample table holds some 200,000 distinct CDR3 sequences, of which more than 85% were seen once. Jointly, the top ten make up around 0.085% of the sample.

CDR1 SEHNR and CDR2 FQNEAQ are derived from the germline V gene (reference sequence). The CDR3 runs 16 residues from the cysteine to the phenylalanine. CDR3 DNA is the only sequence kept; it has 48 bases, read in frame from the first base. The germline V and J ends show losses of 5 bases and 8 bases respectively, and no gene match explains 12 bases of the junction. Worth noting for this clonotype: The antigen it recognizes is unknown. No much larger clonotype is one base removed from it; base qualities were not supplied.

Peripheral blood CD8+ and CD4+ T cells from healthy donors, Susac syndrome patients and multiple sclerosis patients were profiled using high-throughput TCR beta sequencing. Recently defined diagnostic criteria for definite or probable disease were met by the Susac syndrome patients. Bulk CD8+ and CD4+ T cells were purified by magnetic negative isolation, whereas CD8+ TEMRA cells were enriched by FACS. Blood was drawn into EDTA tubes, processed within 24 hours, and PBMCs were isolated by density gradient centrifugation. PBMCs intended for TCR sequencing were cryopreserved in liquid nitrogen and thawed later in a water bath at 37 degrees C. The sorted or isolated CD4+, CD8+ and CD8+ TEMRA cells reached a purity of at least 90%.

The sequenced sample consisted of CD4+ T cells from PBMCs. This receptor chain uses TRBV7-9 and TRBJ2-1; TRBD2 matches 10 bases in the middle. This TCR derives from a human donor with Susac syndrome. The DNA sequence is as follows: TGTGCCAGCAGCCGACGTCTAGCGGGAGAAGTGGATGAGCAGTTCTTC. Its translation is CASSRRLAGEVDEQFF.